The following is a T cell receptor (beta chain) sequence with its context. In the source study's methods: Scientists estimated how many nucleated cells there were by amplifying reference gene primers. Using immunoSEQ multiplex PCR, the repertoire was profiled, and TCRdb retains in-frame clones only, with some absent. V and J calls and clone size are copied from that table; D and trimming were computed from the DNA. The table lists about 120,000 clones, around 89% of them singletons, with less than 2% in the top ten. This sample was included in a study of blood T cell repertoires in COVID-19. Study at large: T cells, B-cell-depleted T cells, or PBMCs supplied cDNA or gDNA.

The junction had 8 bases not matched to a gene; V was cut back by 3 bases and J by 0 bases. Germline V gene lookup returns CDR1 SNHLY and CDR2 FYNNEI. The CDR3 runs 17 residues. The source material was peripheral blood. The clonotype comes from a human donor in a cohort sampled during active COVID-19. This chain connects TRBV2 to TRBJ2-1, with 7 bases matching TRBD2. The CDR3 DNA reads TGTGCCAGCAGTGACTTGGGGGGGTGGTACTCCTACAATGAGCAGTTCTTC. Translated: CASSDLGGWYSYNEQFF.